This T cell receptor (beta chain) was sequenced during a study of OX40 agonist ivuxolimab in advanced cancers. V lost 3 bases, J lost 4 bases, and 12 bases lay in between. The germline V gene has CDR1 LNHDA and CDR2 SQIVND (reference sequence). This CDR3 has 14 residues. On this clone: Its antigen is not identified.

This table comes from immunoSEQ multiplex PCR, and its TCRdb copy is limited to in-frame clones, with some not included. This sample carries around 92,000 clones, 90% to 95% of them seen once, and the ten largest clones take around 0.3%. Regarding the study as a whole: Clonal expansion in partial responders at 0.1-3.0 mg/kg ranked among the lowest.

Sequencing used CD4+ or CD8+ T cells sorted from blood, obtained in a trial of the OX40 agonist ivuxolimab. The clonotype comes from an adult with an advanced solid tumor such as melanoma, head and neck, liver or kidney cancer. V is TRBV19 and J is TRBJ2-5, with D perhaps given as TRBD1 or TRBD2 (5 bases each). The CDR3 sequence: CASSMGTGPETQYF. The CDR3 DNA reads as TGTGCCAGTAGTATGGGGACGGGGCCAGAGACCCAGTACTTC.